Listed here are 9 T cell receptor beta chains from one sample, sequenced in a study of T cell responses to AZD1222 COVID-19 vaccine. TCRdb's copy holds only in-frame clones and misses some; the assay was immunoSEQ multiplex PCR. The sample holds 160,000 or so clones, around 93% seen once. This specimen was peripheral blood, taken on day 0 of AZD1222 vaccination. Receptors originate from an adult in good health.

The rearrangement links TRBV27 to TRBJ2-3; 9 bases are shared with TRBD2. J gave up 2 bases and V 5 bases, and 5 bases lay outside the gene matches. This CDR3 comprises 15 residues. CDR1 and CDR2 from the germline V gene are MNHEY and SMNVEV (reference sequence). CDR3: CASSRAGGATDTQYF. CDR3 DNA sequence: TGTGCCAGCAGTAGAGCGGGAGGAGCCACAGATACGCAGTATTTT.

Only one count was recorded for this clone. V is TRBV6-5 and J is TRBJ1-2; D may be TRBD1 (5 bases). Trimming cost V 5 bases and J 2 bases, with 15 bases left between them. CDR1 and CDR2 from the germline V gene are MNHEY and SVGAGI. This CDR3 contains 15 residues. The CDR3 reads CASSLGHLGNYGYTF. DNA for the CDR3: TGTGCCAGCAGTCTTGGACATTTGGGGAACTATGGCTACACCTTC.

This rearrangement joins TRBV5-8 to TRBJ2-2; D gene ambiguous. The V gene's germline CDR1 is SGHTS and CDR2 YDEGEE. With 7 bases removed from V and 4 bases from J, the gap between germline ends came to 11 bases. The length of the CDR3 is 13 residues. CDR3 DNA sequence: TGTGCCAGCCCCCCGGGCCGCACCGGGGAGCTGTTTTTT. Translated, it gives CASPPGRTGELFF.

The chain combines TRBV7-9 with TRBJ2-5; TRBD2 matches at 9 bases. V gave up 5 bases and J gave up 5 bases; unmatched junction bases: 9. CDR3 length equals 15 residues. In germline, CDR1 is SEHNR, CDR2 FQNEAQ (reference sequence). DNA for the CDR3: TGTGCCAGCAGCACCGGACTAGCGTGGGGGGAGACCCAGTACTTC. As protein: CASSTGLAWGETQYF.

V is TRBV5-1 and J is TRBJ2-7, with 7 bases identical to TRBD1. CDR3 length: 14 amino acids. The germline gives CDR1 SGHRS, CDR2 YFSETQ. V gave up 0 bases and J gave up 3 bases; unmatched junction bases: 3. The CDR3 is CASSLGTGVYEQYF. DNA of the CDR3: TGCGCCAGCAGCTTGGGTACAGGGGTCTACGAGCAGTACTTC.

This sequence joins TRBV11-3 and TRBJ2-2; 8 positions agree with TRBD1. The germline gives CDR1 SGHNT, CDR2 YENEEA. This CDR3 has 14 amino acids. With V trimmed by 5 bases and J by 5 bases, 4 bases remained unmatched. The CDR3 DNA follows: TGTGCCAGCAGCAGCCGGGACAGGACCGGGGAGCTGTTTTTT. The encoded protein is CASSSRDRTGELFF. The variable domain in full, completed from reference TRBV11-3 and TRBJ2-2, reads EAGVVQSPRYKIIEKKQPVAFWCNPISGHNTLYWYLQNLGQGPELLIRYENEEAVDDSQLPKDRFSAERLKGVDSTLKIQPAELGDSAVYLCASSSRDRTGELFFGEGSRLTVL.

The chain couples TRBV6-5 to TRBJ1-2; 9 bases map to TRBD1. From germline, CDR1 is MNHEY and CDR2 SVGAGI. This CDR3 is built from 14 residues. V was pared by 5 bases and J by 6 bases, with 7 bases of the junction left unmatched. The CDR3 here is CASSRGTGRDGYTF. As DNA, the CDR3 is TGTGCCAGCAGTCGCGGGACAGGGAGGGATGGCTACACCTTC.

CDR3: CASSSQLGEKLFF. CDR3 nucleotides: TGTGCCAGCAGCTCGCAGTTGGGTGAAAAACTGTTTTTT. This sequence joins TRBV5-8 and TRBJ1-4; D gene unclear. The germline gives CDR1 SGHTS, CDR2 YDEGEE. The V end lost 3 bases, the J end lost 7 bases, and 10 bases lay between the germline ends. This CDR3 is built from 13 residues.

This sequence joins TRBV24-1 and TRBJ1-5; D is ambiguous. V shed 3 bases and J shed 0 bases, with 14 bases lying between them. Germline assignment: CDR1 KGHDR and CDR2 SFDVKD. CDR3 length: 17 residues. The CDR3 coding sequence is TGTGCCACCAGTGATACCTCAGGTCCTTATAGCAATCAGCCCCAGCATTTT. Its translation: CATSDTSGPYSNQPQHF.